This TCR beta chain was identified during a study of blood T cell repertoires in COVID-19. Study background: The cDNA or gDNA used as material had been derived from T cells, B-cell-depleted T cells, or PBMCs.

The data were produced by immunoSEQ multiplex PCR, yet TCRdb's version contains in-frame clones alone and is incomplete. This repertoire shows around 49,000 clones, around 90% found once; its top ten account for roughly 2.3%. Sample: peripheral blood. This receptor was identified in a human donor in a cohort sampled during active COVID-19.

The CDR3 bases are TGCAGCGCCCGCCGGGTGACAGGGGGGAACACTGAAGCTTTCTTT. Translated: CSARRVTGGNTEAFF. This chain joins TRBV29-1 and TRBJ1-1, with TRBD1 matching over 9 bases. The CDR3 runs 15 residues. Germline CDR1 reads SQVTM; CDR2 reads ANQGSEA. V dropped 7 bases and J dropped 1; count of bases not matched to a gene: 10.